The 25 T cell receptor beta chains listed next were all sequenced from one sample in a study of Ad26.COV2.S vaccination and SARS-CoV-2 variants listed by TCRdb under 2021. This specimen's treatment or condition label, per the study, means: some 19 received Ad26.COV2.S at low or high dose, single or two shots; roughly five received placebo; per-sample allocation not given. For vaccine and placebo recipients, the sequenced repertoires came from samples collected on day 63 after the first injection. The library was made by the immunoSEQ multiplex PCR assay. TCRdb took over this immuneACCESS table, retaining in-frame rearrangements with V and J assigned. Such tables are incomplete; in checked studies, under half of the missing clones stem from an unresolved V gene, and the remainder is unexplained. Across this sample there are 350,000 to 450,000 clones, with 75% to 90% seen only once. The biggest ten clones account for under 2% of the sample.

The sequencing here drew on peripheral blood, taken in a trial of Ad26.COV2.S vaccine versus placebo. The receptor source for this set is a person between 18 and 65 years old who received the Ad26.COV2.S COVID-19 vaccine or a placebo.

This sequence joins TRBV10-2 and TRBJ1-5, with 7 bases matching TRBD1. J gave up 6 bases and V 8 bases, and 7 bases lay outside the gene matches. This CDR3 has 13 residues. Germline V gives CDR1 WSHSY, CDR2 SAAADI. CDR3: CASATGVGQPQHF. DNA of the CDR3: TGCGCCAGCGCTACAGGGGTGGGTCAGCCCCAGCATTTT.

This clone turned up a few times. V gene TRBV9 combines with J gene TRBJ1-1, with D perhaps matching TRBD1 (5 bases). This CDR3 region has 14 residues. Trimming took 3 bases from V and 1 from J, leaving 10 bases between them. Germline assignment: CDR1 SGDLS and CDR2 YYNGEE. The DNA of the CDR3 is TGTGCCAGCAGCGGCTCAGGGACGAACACTGAAGCTTTCTTT. It yields the protein CASSGSGTNTEAFF.

The genes are TRBV28 and TRBJ1-2; D gene uncertain. CDR3 size: 12 residues. Germline loops: CDR1 MDHEN, CDR2 SYDVKM. V was shortened by 3 bases and J by 8 bases, with 10 bases between the two germline ends. The CDR3 here is CASSLAAAGYTF. The DNA for the CDR3 is TGTGCCAGCAGTTTGGCCGCGGCGGGCTACACCTTC.

The chain combines TRBV15 with TRBJ2-5; D is ambiguous. The V and J ends lost 1 base and 5 bases respectively, with 8 bases between them. The CDR3 runs 13 residues. CDR1 and CDR2 from the germline V gene are LNHNV and YYDKDF (reference sequence). CDR3 loop: CATSRAPGETQYF. The CDR3 DNA reads TGTGCCACCAGCAGAGCGCCCGGTGAGACCCAGTACTTC.

The chain uses TRBV9 and TRBJ2-2; TRBD2 aligns across 9 bases. The CDR3 runs 18 residues. The V gene end was trimmed by 4 bases and the J gene end by 3 bases; junction bases not matched to a gene: 13. Germline loops: CDR1 SGDLS, CDR2 YYNGEE. The CDR3 DNA sequence: TGTGCCAGCAGCCTCCTTAGCGGGAGAACCCTTGACACCGGGGAGCTGTTTTTT. Translated: CASSLLSGRTLDTGELFF.

The rearrangement joins TRBV25-1 to TRBJ2-5, with D perhaps assigned TRBD1 or TRBD2 (5 bases each). The CDR3 length is 13 residues. Deletions cut 7 bases from V and 4 bases from J, with 13 bases between. CDR1 is MGHDK, CDR2 SYGVNS, per germline. The CDR3 reads CASTGSNRETQYF. The CDR3 DNA sequence: TGTGCCAGCACAGGGAGTAATCGAGAGACCCAGTACTTC.

The chain recombines TRBV30 with TRBJ2-5; maybe TRBD1 (6 bases). Between the trimmed V and J ends, which lost 0 bases and 1 base, there was a span of 15 bases. Germline V lookup: CDR1 GTSNPN, CDR2 SVGIG (reference sequence). This CDR3 contains 16 residues. CDR3 in amino acids: CAWSVRGRGVQETQYF. The CDR3 nucleotides read TGTGCCTGGAGTGTAAGGGGCAGGGGTGTCCAAGAGACCCAGTACTTC.

V and J are TRBV5-1 and TRBJ1-4; D uncertain. Germline assignment: CDR1 SGHRS and CDR2 YFSETQ. V was trimmed by 1 base and J by 4 bases, leaving 8 bases between them. The CDR3 spans 14 residues. Here the CDR3 DNA reads TGCGCCAGCAGCTTGCTAGGACGTAATGAAAAACTGTTTTTT. It yields the protein CASSLLGRNEKLFF.

The chain recombines TRBV4-3 with TRBJ1-4; D possibly corresponds to TRBD1 (5 bases). The length of the CDR3 is 15 residues. Germline values: CDR1 LGHNA, CDR2 YSLEER. V gave up 3 bases and J gave up 8 bases, with 16 bases separating them. The CDR3 DNA follows: TGCGCCAGCAGCCACCGGGCAGGGCGAGGGGAAAAACTGTTTTTT. Translation: CASSHRAGRGEKLFF.

V usage is TRBV19 and J usage is TRBJ1-2; D is unclear. The CDR3 contains 13 residues. V was cut by 3 bases and J by 2 bases, with 7 bases left in between. Germline CDR1 reads LNHDA; CDR2 reads SQIVND (reference sequence). The CDR3: CASSIARNYGYTF. The CDR3 DNA is TGTGCCAGTAGTATCGCCAGGAACTATGGCTACACCTTC.

This clone was recorded a few times. This sample includes further DNA sequences coding for the same CDR3. This chain joins TRBV3-1 (or the pseudogene TRBV3-2) and TRBJ2-1, with TRBD2 identical over 11 bases. The CDR3 totals 15 residues. Germline V gene sequence: CDR1 LGHDT, CDR2 YNNKEL (reference sequence). V lost 1 base to trimming and J lost 4 bases; unmatched junction nucleotides: 0. CDR3 amino acids: CASSQGLAGYNEQFF. DNA for the CDR3: TGTGCCAGCAGCCAAGGACTAGCGGGGTACAATGAGCAGTTCTTC.

In this sample, this clone turned up a few times. The chain recombines TRBV28 with TRBJ2-7, with D maybe TRBD1 (6 bases). This CDR3 has 16 amino acids. The germline V gene has CDR1 MDHEN and CDR2 SYDVKM. V shed 2 bases and J shed 5 bases, with 19 bases lying between them. The CDR3 is CASSLGVGGAGHEQYF. The CDR3 DNA reads TGTGCCAGCAGTTTAGGCGTAGGGGGAGCCGGCCACGAGCAGTACTTC.

The chain joins TRBV4-1 to TRBJ1-2, with 7 bases matching TRBD1. Unmatched junction bases numbered 10, after V lost 7 bases and J lost 2 bases. Per germline, CDR1 MGHRA and CDR2 YSYEKL. The CDR3 covers 15 residues. The DNA for the CDR3 is TGCGCCAGCACTATCCAACCAGGGGGGAACTATGGCTACACCTTC. Translation gives CASTIQPGGNYGYTF.

The chain carries TRBV7-9 and TRBJ2-6, with D unresolved. Trimming stripped 5 bases from V and 2 bases from J, with 22 bases between. Per the germline V gene, CDR1 is SEHNR and CDR2 is FQNEAQ (reference sequence). The CDR3 is made up of 19 amino acids. CDR3 nucleotide sequence: TGTGCCAGCAGCACAAGACCGCCGGGCACTCTTGCTGGGGCCAACGTCCTGACTTTC. Translated, it gives CASSTRPPGTLAGANVLTF.

In this sample, this clone turned up once. This chain uses TRBV7-8 with TRBJ2-7, with 8 bases that match TRBD2. V was pared by 7 bases and J by 2 bases, with 16 bases of the junction left unmatched. The germline V gene has CDR1 SGHVS and CDR2 FQNEAQ. The CDR3 length is 17 residues. The CDR3 region is CASKLGLARIPPYEQYF. In DNA, the CDR3 is TGTGCCAGCAAACTAGGACTAGCCAGAATCCCCCCCTACGAGCAGTACTTC.

The CDR3 coding sequence is TGTGCCAGCAGCGGACTAGCGGGAGTGGTCGAGCAGTACTTC. Translated: CASSGLAGVVEQYF. V and J are TRBV7-2 and TRBJ2-7; TRBD2 aligns across 13 bases. Germline assignment: CDR1 SGHTA and CDR2 FQGNSA. The CDR3 has 14 residues. With 5 bases clipped from V and 6 bases from J, the junction kept 4 bases outside the gene matches.

The chain employs TRBV29-1 and TRBJ1-2, with D tentatively TRBD1 (6 bases). The germline CDR1 and CDR2 sequences are SQVTM and ANQGSEA. The CDR3 is 12 amino acids. Trimming left V 3 bases short and J 7 bases short, with 12 bases between. The CDR3: CSVDQGSAGYTF. CDR3 nucleotides: TGCAGCGTTGACCAGGGGTCTGCTGGCTACACCTTC.

The chain links TRBV7-2 to TRBJ2-2, with D tentatively TRBD2 (6 bases). CDR1 SGHTA and CDR2 FQGNSA come from the germline V gene. V shed 4 bases and J shed 1 base, with 10 bases lying between them. The CDR3 totals 15 residues. CDR3 residues: CASSSGAGNTGELFF. The DNA for the CDR3 is TGTGCCAGCAGCTCCGGAGCGGGGAACACCGGGGAGCTGTTTTTT.

This clone was observed a few times. V usage is TRBV11-2 and J usage is TRBJ1-1; TRBD1 might be the D (6 bases). CDR1 is SGHAT and CDR2 is FQNNGV in the germline V gene. The CDR3 is 14 residues long. V lost 2 bases, J lost 1 base, and 8 bases lay in between. The DNA of the CDR3 is TGTGCCAGCAGCTTATGGGGGCGGAACACTGAAGCTTTCTTT. This gives the protein CASSLWGRNTEAFF.

V is TRBV28 and J is TRBJ1-2; 9 bases match TRBD1. Looked up from germline, CDR1 is MDHEN and CDR2 is SYDVKM. This CDR3 spans 16 amino acids. V shed 7 bases and J 1 base; nucleotides not matched to a gene: 10. DNA for the CDR3: TGTGCCAGCACGGCCGGGACAGGGAAGGATAACTATGGCTACACCTTC. This translates into CASTAGTGKDNYGYTF.

V and J are TRBV7-6 and TRBJ2-1, with 8 bases that match TRBD2. The ends lost 4 bases at V and 0 bases at J; junction bases unmatched: 14. Germline-derived CDR1 and CDR2 are SGHVS and FNYEAQ. The CDR3 loop spans 19 amino acids. The CDR3 loop reads CASSSLLFASGSSYNEQFF. The CDR3 DNA sequence: TGTGCCAGCAGCTCATTGTTATTCGCAAGCGGGAGCTCCTACAATGAGCAGTTCTTC.

The chain uses TRBV9 and TRBJ2-1; 7 nucleotides line up with TRBD2. Germline CDR1 SGDLS, CDR2 YYNGEE. The V gene end was trimmed by 0 bases and the J gene end by 5 bases; junction bases not matched to a gene: 8. The CDR3 contains 16 residues. CDR3 sequence reads: CASSVAPAGTDNEQFF. The CDR3 DNA sequence: TGTGCCAGCAGCGTAGCTCCAGCGGGGACCGACAATGAGCAGTTCTTC.

This clone has just one count. The rearrangement joins TRBV7-3 to TRBJ2-2; TRBD2 is a possible D gene (5 bases). The CDR3 has 16 amino acids. Germline CDR1 SGHTA, CDR2 FQGTGA. Trimming left V 1 base short and J 7 bases short, with 16 bases between. CDR3 nucleotide sequence: TGTGCCAGCAGCTTAATGGGTGGGGAGACAAGCGGGGAGCTGTTTTTT. This codes for CASSLMGGETSGELFF.

Points on this clone: The same CDR3 also results from other DNA sequences found in this sample. The chain employs TRBV29-1 and TRBJ1-5; a weak D match, TRBD1 (5 bases). Germline V lookup: CDR1 SQVTM, CDR2 ANQGSEA. Deletions cut 4 bases from V and 6 bases from J, with 13 bases between. The CDR3 extends over 13 amino acids. The DNA of the CDR3 is TGCAGCGTTGCGGCGGGGCGGGGTCAGCCCCAGCATTTT. Translated: CSVAAGRGQPQHF.

This CDR3 is CASSLAIGSGANVLTF. CDR3 bases: TGTGCCAGCAGCTTGGCCATAGGCTCTGGGGCCAACGTCCTGACTTTC. The chain is built from TRBV5-4 and TRBJ2-6; D call uncertain. Germline loops: CDR1 SGHNT, CDR2 YYREEE (reference sequence). The CDR3 runs 16 residues. V lost 0 bases and J 0 bases, leaving 7 bases between the germline ends.